These 20 T cell receptor beta chains originate from one sample sequenced in a study of shared clonotypes between healthy human individuals. The data were produced by immunoSEQ multiplex PCR, yet TCRdb's version contains in-frame clones alone and is incomplete. The data hold around 2.1 million clones, with 95% observed a single time. Source material: naive CD4+ T cells sorted from blood. Documented subset: CD45RA+ positively selected. The receptor set was obtained from a man aged 18-30 years in good health.

This chain's CDR3 is CASRLAGDTGELFF. For the CDR3, the DNA is TGTGCCAGTCGACTAGCGGGAGACACCGGGGAGCTGTTTTTT. The V gene is TRBV7-6, the J gene TRBJ2-2; 12 nucleotides match TRBD2. CDR3 size: 14 residues. CDR1 is SGHVS and CDR2 is FNYEAQ in the germline V gene. V dropped 9 bases and J dropped 3; count of bases not matched to a gene: 2. Complete variable domain (other parts from reference TRBV7-6 and TRBJ2-2): GAGVSQSPRYKVTKRGQDVALRCDPISGHVSLYWYRQALGQGPEFLTYFNYEAQQDKSGLPNDRFSAERPEGSISTLTIQRTEQRDSAMYRCASRLAGDTGELFFGEGSRLTVL.

This clone occurred once. The rearrangement links TRBV5-8 to TRBJ2-7, with 7 positions matching TRBD1. Germline V lookup: CDR1 SGHTS, CDR2 YDEGEE. J was trimmed by 2 bases and V by 4 bases; bases with no gene match: 6. CDR3 length equals 14 residues. The CDR3 spells CASSRWDSTYEQYF. The CDR3 nucleotides read TGTGCCAGCAGCAGATGGGACAGCACCTACGAGCAGTACTTC.

The J gene is TRBJ2-1, the V gene TRBV5-4; the D gene is possibly TRBD2 (6 bases). Germline loops: CDR1 SGHNT, CDR2 YYREEE (reference sequence). The length of the CDR3 is 13 residues. The germline V and J ends were trimmed by 4 bases and 3 bases, with 8 bases remaining between them. CDR3 residues: CASSIGSYNEQFF. The CDR3 nucleotides are TGTGCCAGCAGCATCGGGAGCTACAATGAGCAGTTCTTC. The full variable domain, with the rest looked up from reference TRBV5-4 and TRBJ2-1, is ETGVTQSPTHLIKTRGQQVTLRCSSQSGHNTVSWYQQALGQGPQFIFQYYREEENGRGNFPPRFSGLQFPNYSSELNVNALELDDSALYLCASSIGSYNEQFFGPGTRLTVL.

The rearrangement joins TRBV2 to TRBJ1-5; a weak D match, TRBD1 (6 bases). V was clipped by 4 bases and J by 4 bases, with 11 bases between them. Germline CDR1 and CDR2: SNHLY and FYNNEI. The CDR3 is 14 residues long. As DNA, the CDR3 is TGTGCCAGCAGTGGGGACACAATTAATCAGCCCCAGCATTTT. As protein: CASSGDTINQPQHF.

The chain carries TRBV4-2 and TRBJ1-1; D might be TRBD1 (5 bases). Germline CDR1 is LGHNA and CDR2 is YNFKEQ. V shed 1 base and J shed 4 bases, with 19 bases lying between them. CDR3 length equals 17 residues. The CDR3 DNA reads as TGTGCCAGCAGCCAAGTGGACATCTGGGGGGTCGGCACTGAAGCTTTCTTT. Translated: CASSQVDIWGVGTEAFF.

The J gene is TRBJ2-3, the V gene TRBV6-1; weak D call: TRBD2 (5 bases). The CDR3 sequence is 14 residues long. Trimming cost V 10 bases and J 0 bases, with 14 bases left between them. CDR1 is MNHNS, CDR2 SASEGT, per germline. The CDR3 DNA sequence: TGTGCCACCCGAGAGGGAAGGAGCACAGATACGCAGTATTTT. This codes for CATREGRSTDTQYF.

In regard to this clone: Other DNA variants within this sample encode the same CDR3. The chain employs TRBV29-1 and TRBJ1-2; TRBD1 is a possible D gene (5 bases). Germline CDR1 and CDR2: SQVTM and ANQGSEA. Trimming cost V 2 bases and J 8 bases, with 9 bases left between them. This CDR3 has 11 residues. CDR3 loop: CSVERGAGYTF. In DNA, the CDR3 is TGCAGCGTTGAAAGGGGAGCGGGCTACACCTTC.

This sequence joins TRBV30 and TRBJ2-1, with D possibly called TRBD1 or TRBD2 (7 bases each). The germline V gene has CDR1 GTSNPN and CDR2 SVGIG (reference sequence). V lost 2 bases to trimming and J lost 7 bases, with 24 bases between them. The CDR3 has 17 residues. As DNA, the CDR3 is TGTGCCTGGAGTTTCCGGTTAGGGGGCGGGAGTAGGAATGAGCAGTTCTTC. Amino acids: CAWSFRLGGGSRNEQFF.

The gene calls are TRBV6-5 and TRBJ1-2, with D unresolved. V was cut by 11 bases and J by 8 bases, with 15 bases left in between. CDR3 length: 11 amino acids. CDR1 is MNHEY, CDR2 SVGAGI, per germline. The CDR3 reads CAAGREIGYTF. CDR3 bases: TGTGCCGCGGGTCGGGAGATCGGCTACACCTTC.

This chain links TRBV1 with TRBJ2-7; the table gives TRBD2 as D, unverified against the DNA. TRBV1 is a pseudogene locus. The CDR3 loop spans 16 amino acids. The CDR3, as DNA: TGCACCAGCAGCCAAGAAACCCTAGCGGGAGCGGGAGAGCAGTACTTC. Amino acid sequence: CTSSQETLAGAGEQYF.

CDR3 loop: CASRAGGQYLLFF. The CDR3 DNA sequence: TGTGCCAGCAGGGCCGGCGGACAGTATTTGCTGTTTTTT. This chain joins TRBV6-5 and TRBJ1-4; TRBD1 might be the D (6 bases). The CDR3 is made up of 13 amino acids. The germline V and J ends were trimmed by 6 bases and 14 bases, with 19 bases remaining between them. Germline V lookup: CDR1 MNHEY, CDR2 SVGAGI.

On this clone itself: The same CDR3 also results from other DNA sequences found in this sample. This chain links TRBV5-1 with TRBJ2-3, with D hard to call. The V end lost 4 bases, the J end lost 2 bases, and 5 bases lay between the germline ends. Germline CDR1 SGHRS, CDR2 YFSETQ. The CDR3 totals 12 residues. The CDR3 DNA is TGCGCCAGCAGCCCCCCCACAGATACGCAGTATTTT. It encodes CASSPPTDTQYF.

The chain combines TRBV10-3 with TRBJ2-1; the match to TRBD1 covers 7 bases. The CDR3 has 14 amino acids. Germline loops: CDR1 ENHRY, CDR2 SYGVKD. V lost 2 bases to trimming and J lost 5 bases; unmatched junction nucleotides: 3. As DNA, the CDR3 is TGTGCCATCAGTGAGCCCGGACAGGACAATGAGCAGTTCTTC. Its translation: CAISEPGQDNEQFF.

The chain joins TRBV25-1 to TRBJ1-4, with no clear D. CDR1 and CDR2 (germline): MGHDK, SYGVNS. The CDR3 contains 13 residues. Trimming removed 3 bases at V and 7 bases at J, with 9 bases between. This CDR3 is CASSEPGIEKLFF. Written as DNA, the CDR3 is TGTGCCAGCAGTGAGCCGGGGATTGAAAAACTGTTTTTT.

The chain uses TRBV5-1 and TRBJ1-6; the D is unclear. The germline CDR1 and CDR2 sequences are SGHRS and YFSETQ. This CDR3 has 13 residues. Trimming stripped 4 bases from V and 6 bases from J, with 8 bases between. The CDR3 protein is CASSHTSNSPLHF. The CDR3 coding sequence is TGCGCCAGCAGCCATACTTCTAATTCACCCCTCCACTTT.

This clone was seen once. The chain employs TRBV18 and TRBJ2-7; possibly TRBD1 or TRBD2 for D (6 bases each). Trimming cost V 3 bases and J 0 bases, with 15 bases left between them. This CDR3 comprises 16 residues. Germline V gene data show CDR1 as KGHSH and CDR2 as LQKENI. The DNA of the CDR3 is TGTGCCAGCTCACCCCTCGGAGGGGGGCACTCCTACGAGCAGTACTTC. It codes for CASSPLGGGHSYEQYF.

The chain recombines TRBV11-1 with TRBJ2-7; D possibly matches TRBD1 or TRBD2 (5 bases each). Trimming removed 5 bases from V and 0 bases from J, with 14 bases in between. This CDR3 has 15 residues. The V gene's germline CDR1 is SGHAT and CDR2 FQDESV (reference sequence). The CDR3 DNA sequence: TGTGCCAGCAGCGCCGGGGCACCTTTCTCCTACGAGCAGTACTTC. Translation: CASSAGAPFSYEQYF.

V usage is TRBV7-8 and J usage is TRBJ2-2; D is uncertain. Looked up from germline, CDR1 is SGHVS and CDR2 is FQNEAQ. The CDR3 is 13 residues long. V gave up 4 bases and J gave up 5 bases, with 8 bases separating them. CDR3 amino acids: CASSWGRTGELFF. CDR3 nucleotide sequence: TGTGCCAGCAGCTGGGGAAGGACCGGGGAGCTGTTTTTT.

V is TRBV11-2 and J is TRBJ2-4, with D possibly TRBD2 on 5 matching bases. V was cut by 2 bases and J by 0 bases, with 8 bases left in between. The CDR3 has 15 amino acids. The germline V gene encodes CDR1 SGHAT and CDR2 FQNNGV. This chain's CDR3 is CASSLFGGAKNIQYF. The CDR3 DNA is TGTGCCAGCAGCTTATTCGGAGGAGCCAAAAACATTCAGTACTTC.

The V and J genes are TRBV10-3 and TRBJ1-4; D is uncertain. CDR1 and CDR2 from the germline V gene are ENHRY and SYGVKD. The CDR3 length is 14 residues. Trimming stripped 2 bases from V and 4 bases from J, with 8 bases between. CDR3 bases: TGTGCCATCAGTGAGCCGGGCAGTAATGAAAAACTGTTTTTT. Translation gives CAISEPGSNEKLFF.